These 2 T cell receptor beta chains were sequenced from one sample in a study of technical replicates of blood from several donors. This table comes from immunoSEQ multiplex PCR, and its TCRdb copy is limited to in-frame clones, with some not included. The table includes about 100,000 clones, 95% to 96% detected once. The sequenced material came from T cells isolated from PBMCs. These receptors were collected from a human donor in good health.

This sequence joins TRBV5-1 and TRBJ2-1, with 14 positions matching TRBD2. Unmatched junction bases numbered 7, after V lost 8 bases and J lost 0 bases. Germline V gene data show CDR1 as SGHRS and CDR2 as YFSETQ. The CDR3 loop spans 17 amino acids. Written as DNA, the CDR3 is TGCGCCAGTGCGGGGACTAGCGGGAGTTCCTCCTACAATGAGCAGTTCTTC. Amino acid sequence: CASAGTSGSSSYNEQFF.

The chain couples TRBV19 to TRBJ2-2, with 7 bases aligning to TRBD2. Germline CDR1 is LNHDA and CDR2 is SQIVND (reference sequence). With V trimmed by 6 bases and J by 1 base, 8 bases remained unmatched. The CDR3 is made up of 16 amino acids. CDR3 amino acids: CASSLRTSVNTGELFF. The CDR3 bases are TGTGCCAGTAGCTTGAGAACTAGCGTGAACACCGGGGAGCTGTTTTTT.